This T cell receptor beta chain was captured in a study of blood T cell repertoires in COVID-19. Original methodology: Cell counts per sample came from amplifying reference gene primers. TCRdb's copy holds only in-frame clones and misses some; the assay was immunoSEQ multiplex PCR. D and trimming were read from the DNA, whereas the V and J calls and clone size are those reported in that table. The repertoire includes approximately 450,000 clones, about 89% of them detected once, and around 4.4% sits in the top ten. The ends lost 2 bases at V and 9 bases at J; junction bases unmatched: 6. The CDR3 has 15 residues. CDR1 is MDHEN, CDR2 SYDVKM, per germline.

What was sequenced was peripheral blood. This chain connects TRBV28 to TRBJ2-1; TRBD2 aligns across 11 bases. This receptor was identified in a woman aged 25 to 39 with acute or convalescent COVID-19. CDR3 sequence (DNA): TGTGCCAGCAGTTTACAGACTAGCGGGGTTGTTGAGCAGTTCTTC. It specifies CASSLQTSGVVEQFF.